The clone carrying this T cell receptor beta chain was recorded many times. Its antigen remains unknown. This sample was included in a study of T cell repertoires in cytomegalovirus infection. As for the study in general: Public TCR beta signature analysis indicated the presence of both CMV infection and matching HLA type.

The CDR3 extends over 13 amino acids. V was clipped by 6 bases and J by 5 bases; unmatched bases: 3. Germline CDR1 and CDR2: LGHNA and YSLEER. TCRdb called the reads again in MiXCR, with one record for every CDR3 protein. The sample lists more than 300,000 distinct CDR3 sequences, roughly 34% occurring once. Study-level points and caveats: In two of eight donors, the top clonotype was HLA-C-restricted CMV-specific.

V is TRBV4-3 and J is TRBJ1-4; 7 bases agree with TRBD1. This clonotype originated in a human donor in good health (CMV status not recorded). Some clones in this sample may be carry-over from other donors' samples. The specimen comprised cultured PBMCs, sampled from culture after CMV antigen stimulation. The CDR3 nucleotides are TGCGCCAGCAGTCGGGACAGAAATGAAAAACTGTTTTTT. This translates into CASSRDRNEKLFF.